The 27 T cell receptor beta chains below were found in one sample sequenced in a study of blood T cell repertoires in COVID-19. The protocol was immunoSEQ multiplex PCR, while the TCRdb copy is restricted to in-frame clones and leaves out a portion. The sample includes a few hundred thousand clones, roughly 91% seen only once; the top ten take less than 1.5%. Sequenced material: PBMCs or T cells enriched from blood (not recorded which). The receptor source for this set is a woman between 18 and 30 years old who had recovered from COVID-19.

The CDR3 protein is CASRTGSGKKNTEAFF. The CDR3, as DNA: TGTGCCAGCAGGACAGGATCCGGAAAAAAGAACACTGAAGCTTTCTTT. The gene calls are TRBV2 and TRBJ1-1; perhaps TRBD1 as D (6 bases). Per the germline V gene, CDR1 is SNHLY and CDR2 is FYNNEI. The CDR3 loop spans 16 amino acids. Trimming left V 6 bases short and J 1 base short, with 18 bases between.

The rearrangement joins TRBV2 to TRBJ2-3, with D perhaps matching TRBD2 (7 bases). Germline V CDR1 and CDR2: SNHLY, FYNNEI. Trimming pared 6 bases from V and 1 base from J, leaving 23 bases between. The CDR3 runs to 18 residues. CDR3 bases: TGTGCCAGCAGAGCCGCCCGGGGTGGGGGGGCCGGCACAGATACGCAGTATTTT. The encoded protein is CASRAARGGGAGTDTQYF.

The CDR3 region is CASSPGREDTEAFF. CDR3 nucleotides: TGTGCCAGCAGCCCCGGACGGGAGGACACTGAAGCTTTCTTT. The genes are TRBV6-5 and TRBJ1-1; no definite D call. The length of the CDR3 is 14 residues. V lost 6 bases and J lost 3, with 14 bases in between. Per the germline V gene, CDR1 is MNHEY and CDR2 is SVGAGI.

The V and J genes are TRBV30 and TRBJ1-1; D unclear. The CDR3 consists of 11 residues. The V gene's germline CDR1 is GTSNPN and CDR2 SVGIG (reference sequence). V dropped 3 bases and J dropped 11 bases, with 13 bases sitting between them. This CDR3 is CAWSLRHVAFF. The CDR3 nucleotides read TGTGCCTGGAGCCTTAGACATGTTGCTTTCTTT. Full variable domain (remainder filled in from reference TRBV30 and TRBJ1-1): SQTIHQWPATLVQPVGSPLSLECTVEGTSNPNLYWYRQAAGRGLQLLFYSVGIGQISSEVPQNLSASRPQDRQFILSSKKLLLSDSGFYLCAWSLRHVAFFGQGTRLTVV.

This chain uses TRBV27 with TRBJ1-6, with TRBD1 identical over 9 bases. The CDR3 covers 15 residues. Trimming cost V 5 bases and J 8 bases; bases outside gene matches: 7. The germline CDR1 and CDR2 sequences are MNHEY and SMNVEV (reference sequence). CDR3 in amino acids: CASSAGQGRDSPLHF. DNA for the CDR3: TGTGCCAGCAGTGCGGGACAGGGAAGGGATTCACCCCTCCACTTT.

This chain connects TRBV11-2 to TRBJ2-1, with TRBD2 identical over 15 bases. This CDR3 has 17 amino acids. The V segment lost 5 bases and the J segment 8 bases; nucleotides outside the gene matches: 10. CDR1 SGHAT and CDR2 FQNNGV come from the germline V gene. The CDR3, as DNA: TGTGCCAGCAGCCGGACTAGCGGGGGGGCAGTAATCCATGAGCAGTTCTTC. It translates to CASSRTSGGAVIHEQFF.

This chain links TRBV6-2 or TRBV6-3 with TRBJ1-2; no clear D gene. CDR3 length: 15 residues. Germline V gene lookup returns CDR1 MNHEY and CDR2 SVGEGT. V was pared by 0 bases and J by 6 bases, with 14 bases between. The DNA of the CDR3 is TGTGCCAGCAGTTACTCGCTGGAACGGAGGGATGGCTACACCTTC. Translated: CASSYSLERRDGYTF.

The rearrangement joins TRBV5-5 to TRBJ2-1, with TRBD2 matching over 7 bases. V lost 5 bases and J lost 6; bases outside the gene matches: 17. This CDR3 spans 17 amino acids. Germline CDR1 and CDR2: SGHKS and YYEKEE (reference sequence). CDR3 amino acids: CASSGRGGVHWSNEQFF. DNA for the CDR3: TGTGCCAGCAGTGGGCGCGGGGGAGTGCATTGGAGCAATGAGCAGTTCTTC. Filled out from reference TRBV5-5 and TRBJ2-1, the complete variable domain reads DAGVTQSPTHLIKTRGQQVTLRCSPISGHKSVSWYQQVLGQGPQFIFQYYEKEERGRGNFPDRFSARQFPNYSSELNVNALLLGDSALYLCASSGRGGVHWSNEQFFGPGTRLTVL.

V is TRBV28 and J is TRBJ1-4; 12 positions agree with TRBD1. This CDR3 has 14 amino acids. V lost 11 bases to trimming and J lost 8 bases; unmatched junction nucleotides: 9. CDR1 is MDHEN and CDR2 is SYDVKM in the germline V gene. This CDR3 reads CACHTGTGGEKLFF. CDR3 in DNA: TGTGCCTGTCATACCGGGACAGGGGGCGAAAAACTGTTTTTT.

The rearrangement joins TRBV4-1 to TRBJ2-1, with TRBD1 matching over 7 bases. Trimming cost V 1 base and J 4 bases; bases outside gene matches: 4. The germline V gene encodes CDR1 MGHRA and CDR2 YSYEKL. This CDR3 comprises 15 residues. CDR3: CASSQGRGQYNEQFF. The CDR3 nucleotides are TGCGCCAGCAGCCAAGGAAGGGGGCAATACAATGAGCAGTTCTTC.

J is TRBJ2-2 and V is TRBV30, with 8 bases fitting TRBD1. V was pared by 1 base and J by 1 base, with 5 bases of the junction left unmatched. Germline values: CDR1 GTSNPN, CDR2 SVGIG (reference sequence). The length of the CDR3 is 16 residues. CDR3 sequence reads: CAWSAPGTGNTGELFF. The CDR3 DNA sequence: TGTGCCTGGAGTGCCCCCGGGACAGGGAACACCGGGGAGCTGTTTTTT. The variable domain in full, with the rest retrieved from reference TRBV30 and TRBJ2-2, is SQTIHQWPATLVQPVGSPLSLECTVEGTSNPNLYWYRQAAGRGLQLLFYSVGIGQISSEVPQNLSASRPQDRQFILSSKKLLLSDSGFYLCAWSAPGTGNTGELFFGEGSRLTVL.

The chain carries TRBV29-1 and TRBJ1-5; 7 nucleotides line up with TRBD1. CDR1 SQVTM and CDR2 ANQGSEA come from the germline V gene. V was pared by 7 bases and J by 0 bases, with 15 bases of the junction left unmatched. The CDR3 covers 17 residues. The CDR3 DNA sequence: TGCAGCGGAGTAAACCGGGACAGCGACAATAGCAATCAGCCCCAGCATTTT. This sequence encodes CSGVNRDSDNSNQPQHF.

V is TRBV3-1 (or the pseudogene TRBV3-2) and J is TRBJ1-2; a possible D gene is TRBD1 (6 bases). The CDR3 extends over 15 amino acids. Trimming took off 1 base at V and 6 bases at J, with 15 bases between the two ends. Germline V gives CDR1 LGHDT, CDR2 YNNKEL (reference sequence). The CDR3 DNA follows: TGTGCCAGCAGCCAAGGTCCGGGAGGGGGAGATGGCTACACCTTC. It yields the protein CASSQGPGGGDGYTF.

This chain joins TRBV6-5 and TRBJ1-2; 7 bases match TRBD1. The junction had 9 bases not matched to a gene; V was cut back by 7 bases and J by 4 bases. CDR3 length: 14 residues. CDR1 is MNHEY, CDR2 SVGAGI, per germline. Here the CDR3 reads CASTHGQGGYGYTF. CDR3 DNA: TGTGCCAGCACCCACGGGCAGGGGGGCTATGGCTACACCTTC.

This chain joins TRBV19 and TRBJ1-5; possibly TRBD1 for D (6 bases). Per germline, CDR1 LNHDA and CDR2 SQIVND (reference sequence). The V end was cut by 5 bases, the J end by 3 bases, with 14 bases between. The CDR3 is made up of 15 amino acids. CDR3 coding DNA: TGTGCCAGTAGTCCCCAGGGGTCGTTCAATCAGCCCCAGCATTTT. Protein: CASSPQGSFNQPQHF.

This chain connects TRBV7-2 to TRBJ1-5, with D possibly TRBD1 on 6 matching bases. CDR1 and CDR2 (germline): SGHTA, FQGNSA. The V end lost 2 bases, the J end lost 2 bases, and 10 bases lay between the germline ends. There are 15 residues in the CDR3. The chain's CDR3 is CASSLIPGGNQPQHF. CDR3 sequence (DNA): TGTGCCAGCAGCTTAATCCCAGGGGGCAATCAGCCCCAGCATTTT.

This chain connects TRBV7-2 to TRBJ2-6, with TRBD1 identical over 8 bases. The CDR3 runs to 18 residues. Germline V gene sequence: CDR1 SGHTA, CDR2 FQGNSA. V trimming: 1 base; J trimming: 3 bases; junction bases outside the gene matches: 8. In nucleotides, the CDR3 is TGTGCCAGCAGCTTAGGGTCAGGGGGCTCTCGTGGGGCCAACGTCCTGACTTTC. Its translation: CASSLGSGGSRGANVLTF.

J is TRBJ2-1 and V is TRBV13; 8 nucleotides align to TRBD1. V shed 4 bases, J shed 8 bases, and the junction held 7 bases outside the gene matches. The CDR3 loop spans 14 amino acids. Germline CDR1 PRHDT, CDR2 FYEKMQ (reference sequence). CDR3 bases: TGTGCCAGCAGCTCCCCGGACAGGGTCTATGAGCAGTTCTTC. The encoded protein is CASSSPDRVYEQFF.

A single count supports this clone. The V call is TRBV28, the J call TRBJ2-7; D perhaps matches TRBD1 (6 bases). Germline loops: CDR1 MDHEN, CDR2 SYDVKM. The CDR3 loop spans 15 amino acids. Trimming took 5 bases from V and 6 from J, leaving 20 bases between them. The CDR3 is CASSPPGETNLEQYF. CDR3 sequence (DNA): TGTGCCAGCAGTCCTCCAGGGGAGACCAATCTCGAGCAGTACTTC. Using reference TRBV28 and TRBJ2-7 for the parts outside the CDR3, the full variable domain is DVKVTQSSRYLVKRTGEKVFLECVQDMDHENMFWYRQDPGLGLRLIYFSYDVKMKEKGDIPEGYSVSREKKERFSLILESASTNQTSMYLCASSPPGETNLEQYFGPGTRLTVT.

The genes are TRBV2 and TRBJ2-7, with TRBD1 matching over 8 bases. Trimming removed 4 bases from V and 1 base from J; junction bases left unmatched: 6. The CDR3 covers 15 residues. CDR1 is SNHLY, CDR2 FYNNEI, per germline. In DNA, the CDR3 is TGTGCCAGCAGTGGACCGGGACAGGTGTCCTACGAGCAGTACTTC. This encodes CASSGPGQVSYEQYF. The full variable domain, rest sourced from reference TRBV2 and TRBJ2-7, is EPEVTQTPSHQVTQMGQEVILRCVPISNHLYFYWYRQILGQKVEFLVSFYNNEISEKSEIFDDQFSVERPDGSNFTLKIRSTKLEDSAMYFCASSGPGQVSYEQYFGPGTRLTVT.

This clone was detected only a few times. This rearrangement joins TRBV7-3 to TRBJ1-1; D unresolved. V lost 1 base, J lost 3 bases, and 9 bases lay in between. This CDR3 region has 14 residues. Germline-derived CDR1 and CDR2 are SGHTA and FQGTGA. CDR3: CASSLNGGHTEAFF. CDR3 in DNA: TGTGCCAGCAGCTTAAACGGAGGTCACACTGAAGCTTTCTTT.

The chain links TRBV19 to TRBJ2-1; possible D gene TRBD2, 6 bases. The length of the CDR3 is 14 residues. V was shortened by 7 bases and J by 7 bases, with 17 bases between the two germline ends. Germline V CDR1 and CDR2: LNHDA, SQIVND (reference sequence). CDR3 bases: TGTGCCAGTACTCTGTCGGGGGTTAAGAATGAGCAGTTCTTC. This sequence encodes CASTLSGVKNEQFF. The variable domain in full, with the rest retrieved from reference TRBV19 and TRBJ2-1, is DGGITQSPKYLFRKEGQNVTLSCEQNLNHDAMYWYRQDPGQGLRLIYYSQIVNDFQKGDIAEGYSVSREKKESFPLTVTSAQKNPTAFYLCASTLSGVKNEQFFGPGTRLTVL.

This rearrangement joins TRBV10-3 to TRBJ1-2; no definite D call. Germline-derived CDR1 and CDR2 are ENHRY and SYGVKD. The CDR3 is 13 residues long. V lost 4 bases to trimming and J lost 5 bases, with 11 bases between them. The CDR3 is CAISAGSEYGYTF. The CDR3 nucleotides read TGTGCCATCAGTGCCGGGTCCGAATATGGCTACACCTTC.

The CDR3 region is CASSVVQGGANVLTF. For the CDR3, the DNA is TGTGCCAGCAGCGTAGTGCAGGGAGGGGCCAACGTCCTGACTTTC. This chain joins TRBV9 and TRBJ2-6; a possible D gene is TRBD1 (5 bases). Trimming pared 0 bases from V and 4 bases from J, leaving 8 bases between. This CDR3 contains 15 residues. Germline V gene lookup returns CDR1 SGDLS and CDR2 YYNGEE.

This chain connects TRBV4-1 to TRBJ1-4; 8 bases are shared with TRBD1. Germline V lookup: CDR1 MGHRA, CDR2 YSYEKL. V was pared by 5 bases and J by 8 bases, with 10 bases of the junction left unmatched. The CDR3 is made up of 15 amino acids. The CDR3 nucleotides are TGCGCCAGCAGCTTTCAGGGGGCGGTAAGGGAAAAACTGTTTTTT. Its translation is CASSFQGAVREKLFF.

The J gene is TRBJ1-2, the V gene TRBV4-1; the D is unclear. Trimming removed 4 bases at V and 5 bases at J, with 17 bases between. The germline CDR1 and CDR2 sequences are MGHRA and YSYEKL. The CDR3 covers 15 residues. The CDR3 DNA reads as TGCGCCAGCAGCCTCCAAAGTACGCAGGTTTATGGCTACACCTTC. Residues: CASSLQSTQVYGYTF.

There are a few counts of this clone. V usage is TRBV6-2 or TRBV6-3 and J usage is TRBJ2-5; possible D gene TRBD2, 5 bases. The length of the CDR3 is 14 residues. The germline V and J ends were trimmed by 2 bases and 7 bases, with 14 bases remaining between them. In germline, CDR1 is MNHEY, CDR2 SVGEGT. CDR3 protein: CASSYDSPEGTQYF. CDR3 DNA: TGTGCCAGCAGTTACGACTCCCCCGAGGGGACCCAGTACTTC.